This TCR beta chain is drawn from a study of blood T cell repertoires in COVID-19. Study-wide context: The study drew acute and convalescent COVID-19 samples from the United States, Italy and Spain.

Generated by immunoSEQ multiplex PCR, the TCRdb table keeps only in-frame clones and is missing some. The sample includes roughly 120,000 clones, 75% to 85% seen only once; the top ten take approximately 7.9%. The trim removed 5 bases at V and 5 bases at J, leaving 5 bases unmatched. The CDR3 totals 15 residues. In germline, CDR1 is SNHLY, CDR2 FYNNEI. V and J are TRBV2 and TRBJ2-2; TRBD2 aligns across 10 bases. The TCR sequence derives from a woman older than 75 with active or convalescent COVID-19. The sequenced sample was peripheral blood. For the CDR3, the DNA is TGTGCCAGCAGTCTAGCGGGAGTATTTACCGGGGAGCTGTTTTTT. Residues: CASSLAGVFTGELFF. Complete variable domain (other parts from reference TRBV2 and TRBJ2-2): EPEVTQTPSHQVTQMGQEVILRCVPISNHLYFYWYRQILGQKVEFLVSFYNNEISEKSEIFDDQFSVERPDGSNFTLKIRSTKLEDSAMYFCASSLAGVFTGELFFGEGSRLTVL.